What follows are 22 T cell receptor beta chains derived from one specimen sequenced in a study of T cell repertoires in cytomegalovirus infection. What these receptors recognize is not known. TCRdb fed the reads into MiXCR, producing one record per CDR3 protein. The data hold 750,000 to 950,000 distinct CDR3 sequences, with just under 30% observed a single time. The sample here was cultured CD8+ T cells from PBMCs, taken from culture after CMV antigen stimulation. These receptor sequences come from a human donor in good health (CMV status not recorded). Some clones in this sample may be carry-over from other donors' samples.

This clonotype was observed a handful of times. The chain is built from TRBV11-2 and TRBJ1-1; 7 nucleotides line up with TRBD1. The CDR3 spans 16 residues. The J segment lost 0 bases and the V segment lost 3 bases, leaving 7 bases of the junction unmatched. CDR1 is SGHAT and CDR2 is FQNNGV in the germline V gene. The CDR3 bases are TGTGCCAGCAGCTTGTGGGACAGACTTTTGAACACTGAAGCTTTCTTT. This codes for CASSLWDRLLNTEAFF.

The rearrangement links TRBV7-9 to TRBJ1-5; D remains ambiguous. V gave up 5 bases and J gave up 4 bases, with 12 bases separating them. Germline lookup yields CDR1 SEHNR and CDR2 FQNEAQ (reference sequence). The CDR3 runs to 14 residues. This chain's CDR3 is CASSPMGSNQPQHF. The CDR3 coding sequence is TGTGCCAGCAGCCCTATGGGCTCTAATCAGCCCCAGCATTTT.

The gene calls are TRBV12-5 and TRBJ2-1; D is undetermined. The CDR3 has 14 amino acids. Germline V lookup: CDR1 LGHNT, CDR2 FRNRAP. Trimming removed 6 bases from V and 10 bases from J, with 19 bases in between. As DNA, the CDR3 is TGTGCTAGTGGCCCCCCGGGCACCCTCGGAGAGCAGTTCTTC. Protein: CASGPPGTLGEQFF.

The CDR3 DNA sequence: TGCAGTGCTAGAGGCAGCGGCCGGAGTAATTCACCCCTCCACTTT. Its protein product is CSARGSGRSNSPLHF. This chain connects TRBV20-1 to TRBJ1-6; D unresolved. Germline V lookup: CDR1 DFQATT, CDR2 SNEGSKA (reference sequence). Trimming stripped 1 base from V and 6 bases from J, with 13 bases between. This CDR3 is built from 15 residues.

This clonotype appeared a few times. This chain uses TRBV6-2 or TRBV6-3 with TRBJ1-1; D is perhaps TRBD1 (5 bases). The CDR3 loop spans 12 amino acids. Germline V gene data show CDR1 as MNHEY and CDR2 as SVGEGT. V dropped 6 bases and J dropped 8 bases, with 13 bases sitting between them. CDR3 sequence (DNA): TGTGCCAGCAGCCTCGGACACCGCGAAGCTTTCTTT. Translating it yields CASSLGHREAFF.

In this sample, this clonotype turned up a few times. This chain uses TRBV12-5 with TRBJ2-5; 10 nucleotides agree with TRBD1. Losses at the gene ends were 5 bases for V and 7 bases for J; bases not matched to a gene: 10. The CDR3 extends over 15 amino acids. Germline V lookup: CDR1 LGHNT, CDR2 FRNRAP. The CDR3 spells CASGAPGTGEGTQYF. The DNA for the CDR3 is TGTGCTAGTGGTGCCCCCGGGACAGGGGAAGGGACCCAGTACTTC.

Remarks on this clonotype: An end of the junction differs from the germline gene, which may be a read error. The chain couples TRBV7-7 to TRBJ2-1; 8 bases match TRBD1. The CDR3 runs to 14 residues. Germline-derived CDR1 and CDR2 are SSHAT and FNYEAQ (reference sequence). CDR3 protein: CASSYGQGHNEQFF. The CDR3 nucleotides are TGTGCTAGCAGCTACGGACAGGGACACAATGAGCAGTTCTTC.

About this clonotype: Sequence at one end of the junction differs from germline and may be a read error. CDR3 coding DNA: TGTGCCACCAGCTTGTGGGGGAACACCGGGGAGCTGTTTTTT. Translated, it gives CATSLWGNTGELFF. The gene calls are TRBV5-4 and TRBJ2-2; D ambiguous. Germline V gives CDR1 SGHNT, CDR2 YYREEE (reference sequence). The CDR3 sequence is 14 residues long.

V is TRBV5-1 and J is TRBJ1-1, with D tentatively TRBD1 (6 bases). The CDR3 is made up of 15 amino acids. In germline, CDR1 is SGHRS, CDR2 YFSETQ. V lost 0 bases to trimming and J lost 1 base, with 10 bases between them. In DNA, the CDR3 is TGCGCCAGCAGCTTGGGGTACAGGGCGAACACTGAAGCTTTCTTT. Translated: CASSLGYRANTEAFF. The full variable domain, completed using reference TRBV5-1 and TRBJ1-1, is KAGVTQTPRYLIKTRGQQVTLSCSPISGHRSVSWYQQTPGQGLQFLFEYFSETQRNKGNFPGRFSGRQFSNSRSEMNVSTLELGDSALYLCASSLGYRANTEAFFGQGTRLTVV.

This clonotype has just one count. A junction boundary mismatches the germline segment, possibly from a read error. The rearrangement uses TRBV6-6 and TRBJ2-1; TRBD2 matches at 15 bases. Germline lookup yields CDR1 MNHNY and CDR2 SVGAGI (reference sequence). This CDR3 region has 19 residues. CDR3 sequence: CACSYDGTSGGHREYEQFF. In nucleotides, the CDR3 is TGTGCCTGCAGTTACGATGGGACTAGCGGGGGGCATCGTGAGTATGAGCAGTTCTTC.

This clonotype came up a few times. The chain uses TRBV5-1 and TRBJ1-1, with TRBD1 matching 9 bases. Trimming cost V 3 bases and J 11 bases; bases outside gene matches: 8. The CDR3 covers 13 residues. The germline CDR1 and CDR2 sequences are SGHRS and YFSETQ. The CDR3 protein is CASSYTGGGGAFF. CDR3 sequence (DNA): TGCGCCAGCAGCTATACAGGGGGCGGAGGGGCTTTCTTT.

The chain couples TRBV2 to TRBJ1-4; the D is unclear. This CDR3 comprises 17 residues. V lost 3 bases to trimming and J lost 1 base, with 15 bases between them. Per the germline V gene, CDR1 is SNHLY and CDR2 is FYNNEI. The CDR3 sequence is CASSDPTREGTNEKLFF. CDR3 nucleotides: TGTGCCAGCAGTGACCCGACGAGGGAGGGAACTAATGAAAAACTGTTTTTT. Filled out from reference TRBV2 and TRBJ1-4, the complete variable domain reads EPEVTQTPSHQVTQMGQEVILRCVPISNHLYFYWYRQILGQKVEFLVSFYNNEISEKSEIFDDQFSVERPDGSNFTLKIRSTKLEDSAMYFCASSDPTREGTNEKLFFGSGTQLSVL.

The rearrangement joins TRBV7-9 to TRBJ1-4; the match to TRBD1 covers 8 bases. This CDR3 contains 14 residues. The junction had 6 bases not matched to a gene; V was cut back by 4 bases and J by 8 bases. CDR1 is SEHNR, CDR2 FQNEAQ, per germline (reference sequence). CDR3 in amino acids: CASSSTGAQEKLFF. The DNA for the CDR3 is TGTGCCAGCAGCTCGACAGGGGCGCAGGAAAAACTGTTTTTT.

A few counts support this clonotype. One end of the junction does not line up with germline, which may come from a read error. The chain carries TRBV6-1 and TRBJ1-1; D gene uncertain. The CDR3 spans 11 residues. Looked up from germline, CDR1 is MNHNS and CDR2 is SASEGT. The CDR3 reads CASRAGTEALF. Here the CDR3 DNA reads TGTGCCAGCAGGGCGGGTACGGAAGCTCTCTTT.

The genes are TRBV12-3 or TRBV12-4 and TRBJ1-2; TRBD1 aligns across 7 bases. This CDR3 contains 14 residues. The junction had 10 bases not matched to a gene; V was cut back by 6 bases and J by 6 bases. The CDR3 coding sequence is TGTGCCAGCAGCCGTGACAGGGCGGACCATGGCTACACCTTC. This sequence encodes CASSRDRADHGYTF.

V gene TRBV6-1 combines with J gene TRBJ1-2, with D possibly being TRBD1 (6 bases). Trimming shortened V by 4 bases and J by 0 bases, and 9 bases separated the two germline ends. The CDR3 contains 14 residues. Germline V CDR1 and CDR2: MNHNS, SASEGT. CDR3 sequence (DNA): TGTGCCAGCAGTGTACAGGGACCTAACTATGGCTACACCTTC. Protein product: CASSVQGPNYGYTF.

The rearrangement links TRBV12-3 or TRBV12-4 to TRBJ2-7; 9 nucleotides align to TRBD1. The J segment lost 2 bases and the V segment lost 5 bases, leaving 4 bases of the junction unmatched. This CDR3 spans 14 amino acids. The CDR3, as DNA: TGTGCCAGCAGTACCGGGACAGGGCCCTACGAGCAGTACTTC. It yields the protein CASSTGTGPYEQYF.

This clonotype came up a few times. The chain carries TRBV6-5 and TRBJ1-1; 7 bases are a match to TRBD1. J lost 7 bases, V lost 7 bases, and 18 bases had no gene match. CDR1 and CDR2 (germline): MNHEY, SVGAGI. This CDR3 is built from 16 residues. The CDR3 is CASTRGLGQVGYEAFF. CDR3 DNA sequence: TGTGCCAGCACTAGGGGGCTCGGACAGGTTGGGTATGAAGCTTTCTTT.

The J gene is TRBJ2-1, the V gene TRBV12-3 or TRBV12-4; a weak D match, TRBD2 (6 bases). V dropped 3 bases and J dropped 5 bases, with 11 bases sitting between them. This CDR3 region has 14 residues. The CDR3 DNA reads TGTGCCAGCAGTTTCGGCGGGGAGAACAATGAGCAGTTCTTC. Translated: CASSFGGENNEQFF.

The chain carries TRBV6-1 and TRBJ2-2; 7 bases are shared with TRBD1. This CDR3 comprises 15 residues. Looked up from germline, CDR1 is MNHNS and CDR2 is SASEGT. Germline trimming cut 5 bases from V and 3 bases from J; bases unmatched to any gene: 6. CDR3 in DNA: TGTGCCAGCAGTCCTGACAGGGAGTACACCGGGGAGCTGTTTTTT. Protein: CASSPDREYTGELFF.

This clonotype was seen only a few times. The chain carries TRBV7-9 and TRBJ1-3; D not resolved. V lost 5 bases to trimming and J lost 4 bases, with 18 bases between them. Per germline, CDR1 SEHNR and CDR2 FQNEAQ (reference sequence). The length of the CDR3 is 16 residues. The CDR3 region is CASSPGLPVRGNTIYF. The CDR3 bases are TGTGCCAGCAGCCCCGGACTCCCGGTGAGAGGAAACACCATATATTTT.

There are a few counts of this clonotype. The CDR3 coding sequence is TGCGCCAGCAGCCAAGCTGACATCCAGGGGAGCTCCTACAATGAGCAGTTCTTC. Translated, it gives CASSQADIQGSSYNEQFF. The J gene is TRBJ2-1, the V gene TRBV4-1; a weak D match, TRBD1 (6 bases). Germline V gene data show CDR1 as MGHRA and CDR2 as YSYEKL. The CDR3 runs to 18 residues. V was trimmed by 1 base and J by 0 bases, leaving 16 bases between them.